What follows is one TCR beta chain and its context. The sample comes from a study of cytomegalovirus exposure and HLA in healthy donors. The donors were part of the approximately 130-subject validation cohort, which stood apart from the roughly 680-subject first cohort. The assay was immunoSEQ multiplex PCR, and TCRdb's table has in-frame clones only and misses some. This sample has more than 140,000 clones; roughly nine tenths occur once, and the top ten carry about 3.5%. The CDR3 loop spans 14 amino acids. The germline V gene has CDR1 SGHRS and CDR2 YFSETQ. The trim removed 4 bases at V and 5 bases at J, leaving 7 bases unmatched.

This sequence was found in a woman aged 18-29 years in good health and CMV-seropositive. Source material: PBMCs. The chain links TRBV5-1 to TRBJ1-2, with 8 bases lining up with TRBD1. CDR3 loop: CASSPPGQVYGYTF. In DNA form, the CDR3 reads TGCGCCAGCAGCCCCCCGGGACAGGTGTATGGCTACACCTTC.